The 32 T cell receptor beta chains below come from one sample, sequenced in a study of T cell changes during pregnancy in multiple sclerosis. The table came from immunoSEQ multiplex PCR; TCRdb's copy has only in-frame clones and leaves some out. This sample carries around 80,000 clones, under 95% of them seen once, and the ten largest clones take approximately 1.4%. The sequencing here drew on peripheral blood, taken before pregnancy. Receptor source: a female donor with multiple sclerosis, enrolled in a pregnancy study.

This clone was seen only once. V is TRBV7-2 and J is TRBJ2-5; TRBD1 aligns across 8 bases. From germline, CDR1 is SGHTA and CDR2 FQGNSA. J gave up 6 bases and V 1 base, and 7 bases lay outside the gene matches. The CDR3 extends over 15 amino acids. DNA of the CDR3: TGTGCCAGCAGCTTAGTGACAGGGGCCATGCAGACCCAGTACTTC. This sequence encodes CASSLVTGAMQTQYF.

This clone was recorded once. Other DNA sequences in the same sample also yield this CDR3. The chain uses TRBV6-1 and TRBJ1-1; TRBD1 agrees at 9 bases. With V trimmed by 3 bases and J by 4 bases, 0 bases remained unmatched. The CDR3 contains 13 residues. Germline-derived CDR1 and CDR2 are MNHNS and SASEGT. Here the CDR3 DNA reads TGTGCCAGCAGTGAGGACAGGGGCACTGAAGCTTTCTTT. It translates to CASSEDRGTEAFF.

This chain links TRBV2 with TRBJ2-7; the match to TRBD1 covers 8 bases. CDR1 and CDR2 from the germline V gene are SNHLY and FYNNEI. The CDR3 spans 14 residues. Trimming at V came to 7 bases and at J to 0 bases, leaving 5 bases not matched to a gene. The CDR3 DNA reads TGTGCCAGCAATACAGGGGGACGCTCCTACGAGCAGTACTTC. Translated: CASNTGGRSYEQYF.

This sequence joins TRBV27 and TRBJ2-5, with 7 bases identical to TRBD1. The CDR3 contains 13 residues. The germline gives CDR1 MNHEY, CDR2 SMNVEV (reference sequence). The junction had 3 bases not matched to a gene; V was cut back by 6 bases and J by 2 bases. The CDR3 region has the DNA TGTGCCAGCAGACAGACAGGGCAAGAGACCCAGTACTTC. It yields the protein CASRQTGQETQYF.

The chain has TRBV28 and TRBJ2-7; TRBD2 matches 8 bases. Germline values: CDR1 MDHEN, CDR2 SYDVKM. The length of the CDR3 is 17 residues. Unmatched junction bases numbered 12, after V lost 3 bases and J lost 2 bases. The CDR3 nucleotides read TGTGCCAGCAGTTTTCCCCCTGCGGGGGGAGGTGCCTACGAGCAGTACTTC. It codes for CASSFPPAGGGAYEQYF.

The genes are TRBV7-8 and TRBJ1-5, with D maybe TRBD1 (5 bases). Germline CDR1 SGHVS, CDR2 FQNEAQ. This CDR3 comprises 14 residues. Trimming took off 0 bases at V and 6 bases at J, with 9 bases between the two ends. This CDR3 is CASSLARDAQPQHF. In DNA form, the CDR3 reads TGTGCCAGCAGCTTAGCCAGGGATGCTCAGCCCCAGCATTTT.

The rearrangement uses TRBV15 and TRBJ1-5; D gene unclear. Trimming shortened V by 0 bases and J by 3 bases, and 12 bases separated the two germline ends. The CDR3 is 16 residues long. CDR1 is LNHNV, CDR2 YYDKDF, per germline (reference sequence). As DNA, the CDR3 is TGTGCCACCAGCAGAGATCGACCGGGTACCAATCAGCCCCAGCATTTT. Its translation: CATSRDRPGTNQPQHF.

V and J are TRBV10-3 and TRBJ1-1, with TRBD1 identical over 7 bases. Germline trimming cut 4 bases from V and 4 bases from J; bases unmatched to any gene: 3. Germline CDR1 ENHRY, CDR2 SYGVKD. The CDR3 spans 13 residues. CDR3 coding DNA: TGTGCCATCAGTGGACAGGGTACCACTGAAGCTTTCTTT. This codes for CAISGQGTTEAFF.

This clone was detected only once. The V call is TRBV28, the J call TRBJ1-5; 9 bases fit TRBD1. Trimming took 4 bases from V and 7 from J; bases not matched to a gene: 5. Germline loops: CDR1 MDHEN, CDR2 SYDVKM. The CDR3 is 14 amino acids. CDR3 in amino acids: CASSWTGASQPQHF. The CDR3 nucleotides are TGTGCCAGCAGTTGGACAGGGGCAAGCCAGCCCCAGCATTTT.

This sequence joins TRBV9 and TRBJ1-1; tentatively, D is TRBD1 (6 bases). The CDR3 length is 17 residues. CDR1 SGDLS and CDR2 YYNGEE come from the germline V gene. The germline V and J ends were trimmed by 0 bases and 4 bases, with 19 bases remaining between them. The CDR3 region has the DNA TGTGCCAGCAGCGTAGAGGCTCCTCAGGGGAAAGGCACTGAAGCTTTCTTT. Its protein product is CASSVEAPQGKGTEAFF.

The V gene is TRBV27, the J gene TRBJ1-1; tentatively, D is TRBD1 (5 bases). CDR1 MNHEY and CDR2 SMNVEV come from the germline V gene (reference sequence). CDR3 length: 13 amino acids. V lost 4 bases to trimming and J lost 8 bases, with 14 bases between them. The CDR3 sequence: CASSYFGGMEAFF. CDR3 nucleotides: TGTGCCAGCAGTTATTTCGGGGGTATGGAAGCTTTCTTT.

This rearrangement joins TRBV2 to TRBJ2-7, with 8 bases aligning to TRBD1. CDR1 and CDR2 (germline): SNHLY, FYNNEI. The ends lost 4 bases at V and 0 bases at J; junction bases unmatched: 8. The CDR3 length is 16 residues. CDR3 in amino acids: CASSVSRTGTSYEQYF. The CDR3 DNA is TGTGCCAGCAGTGTCTCTCGGACAGGGACCTCCTACGAGCAGTACTTC.

V gene TRBV11-1 combines with J gene TRBJ2-7; D call uncertain. The CDR3 runs to 13 residues. CDR1 and CDR2 (germline): SGHAT, FQDESV (reference sequence). V lost 2 bases and J lost 6, with 11 bases in between. CDR3 bases: TGTGCCAGCAGCTTAAGGCCCTCTAGCGAGCAGTACTTC. Translating gives CASSLRPSSEQYF.

This clone was observed a handful of times. This sequence joins TRBV9 and TRBJ1-1; D may be TRBD1 (5 bases). This CDR3 has 15 residues. Trimming stripped 6 bases from V and 0 bases from J, with 15 bases between. Germline V gene data show CDR1 as SGDLS and CDR2 as YYNGEE. CDR3 loop: CASTRWGGMNTEAFF. The CDR3 DNA follows: TGTGCCAGCACCCGGTGGGGGGGAATGAACACTGAAGCTTTCTTT.

The chain links TRBV9 to TRBJ2-5, with 10 bases identical to TRBD2. CDR1 and CDR2 from the germline V gene are SGDLS and YYNGEE. Losses at the gene ends were 0 bases for V and 5 bases for J; bases not matched to a gene: 7. CDR3 size: 16 residues. The CDR3 is CASSVGSGGGGETQYF. In DNA, the CDR3 is TGTGCCAGCAGCGTAGGGAGCGGGGGGGGAGGGGAGACCCAGTACTTC.

The chain couples TRBV5-4 to TRBJ1-6, with D tentatively TRBD1 (5 bases). The CDR3 runs 16 residues. V was pared by 0 bases and J by 6 bases, with 13 bases between. Per germline, CDR1 SGHNT and CDR2 YYREEE (reference sequence). The DNA of the CDR3 is TGTGCCAGCAGCTTGGCCCCTTTTGACAGTAATTCACCCCTCCACTTT. Protein product: CASSLAPFDSNSPLHF.

The CDR3 nucleotides are TGTGCCAGCAGGACAGCTCTGAACACTGAAGCTTTCTTT. This gives the protein CASRTALNTEAFF. The rearrangement uses TRBV6-5 and TRBJ1-1, with a possible D match to TRBD1 (5 bases). CDR1 MNHEY and CDR2 SVGAGI come from the germline V gene. This CDR3 has 13 residues. The ends were cut back, 6 bases at V and 0 bases at J, with 8 bases in the middle.

The chain carries TRBV27 and TRBJ2-5; TRBD2 matches at 15 bases. CDR3 length: 17 amino acids. Germline V CDR1 and CDR2: MNHEY, SMNVEV (reference sequence). The junction had 8 bases not matched to a gene; V was cut back by 4 bases and J by 5 bases. The CDR3 here is CASSSWGLAGGRETQYF. The CDR3 nucleotides read TGTGCCAGCAGTTCATGGGGACTAGCGGGGGGAAGGGAGACCCAGTACTTC.

The CDR3 DNA is TGTGCCAGTAGTATACCCGGGGTCAACACCGGGGAGCTGTTTTTT. Its translation is CASSIPGVNTGELFF. V and J are TRBV19 and TRBJ2-2; D possibly corresponds to TRBD2 (5 bases). The CDR3 runs to 15 residues. Trimming cost V 2 bases and J 2 bases, with 9 bases left between them. Germline V gene lookup returns CDR1 LNHDA and CDR2 SQIVND (reference sequence).

This clone was detected once. This chain uses TRBV19 with TRBJ1-2, with TRBD1 as a possible D gene (5 bases). In germline, CDR1 is LNHDA, CDR2 SQIVND (reference sequence). The CDR3 totals 12 residues. Trimming pared 6 bases from V and 4 bases from J, leaving 9 bases between. CDR3 nucleotide sequence: TGTGCCAGTAGCCCCCAGGGCTATGGCTACACCTTC. It is translated as CASSPQGYGYTF.

The V call is TRBV29-1, the J call TRBJ1-4; the match to TRBD1 covers 12 bases. CDR1 and CDR2 from the germline V gene are SQVTM and ANQGSEA. The CDR3 spans 15 residues. J lost 13 bases, V lost 6 bases, and 15 bases had no gene match. CDR3 amino acids: CSVAGPGTGGLGLFF. The CDR3 region has the DNA TGCAGCGTCGCCGGACCCGGGACAGGGGGCTTGGGACTGTTTTTT.

The sample holds one count of this clone. The chain uses TRBV15 and TRBJ1-4, with a tentative D call TRBD1 (5 bases). Germline V gives CDR1 LNHNV, CDR2 YYDKDF (reference sequence). Trimming left V 4 bases short and J 11 bases short, with 17 bases between. The length of the CDR3 is 14 residues. CDR3 sequence: CATSIQGGSGKLFF. CDR3 bases: TGTGCCACCAGCATCCAGGGAGGATCCGGCAAACTGTTTTTT.

V and J are TRBV9 and TRBJ1-2; weak D call: TRBD1 (5 bases). The germline gives CDR1 SGDLS, CDR2 YYNGEE. The CDR3 is 14 residues long. Deletions cut 2 bases from V and 3 bases from J, with 11 bases between. The CDR3 DNA sequence: TGTGCCAGCAGCGTTTTTGGGGCTCACTATGGCTACACCTTC. It specifies CASSVFGAHYGYTF.

This clone was observed a handful of times. The chain employs TRBV19 and TRBJ2-1, with TRBD2 matching 8 bases. Trimming removed 5 bases from V and 6 bases from J; junction bases left unmatched: 9. This CDR3 region has 15 residues. Germline V lookup: CDR1 LNHDA, CDR2 SQIVND (reference sequence). CDR3 loop: CASSPPAGALNEQFF. In DNA, the CDR3 is TGTGCCAGTAGTCCCCCAGCGGGGGCCCTCAATGAGCAGTTCTTC.

V and J are TRBV7-9 and TRBJ2-5, with D maybe TRBD1 (6 bases). Germline V gene lookup returns CDR1 SEHNR and CDR2 FQNEAQ (reference sequence). The CDR3 covers 16 residues. V lost 2 bases and J lost 1, with 14 bases in between. The DNA for the CDR3 is TGTGCCAGCAGCTTAAGCTTCTGGGGGCTCCAAGAGACCCAGTACTTC. This translates into CASSLSFWGLQETQYF.

V gene TRBV6-6 combines with J gene TRBJ1-1; 8 bases match TRBD1. In germline, CDR1 is MNHNY, CDR2 SVGAGI (reference sequence). This CDR3 has 15 residues. V lost 5 bases to trimming and J lost 6 bases; unmatched junction nucleotides: 11. The CDR3 bases are TGTGCCAGCAGTCCACCGACAGGGGAGCGACCTGAAGCTTTCTTT. Its protein product is CASSPPTGERPEAFF.

The chain combines TRBV7-6 with TRBJ1-6; D is perhaps TRBD1 (6 bases). CDR3 length: 14 residues. Germline V gene sequence: CDR1 SGHVS, CDR2 FNYEAQ. Deletions cut 1 base from V and 10 bases from J, with 11 bases between. In nucleotides, the CDR3 is TGTGCCAGCAGCTTAGAGGCAGGGGTATCACCCCTCCACTTT. Its protein product is CASSLEAGVSPLHF.

This chain joins TRBV6-1 and TRBJ1-6; D unresolved. The germline V and J ends were trimmed by 6 bases and 0 bases, with 9 bases remaining between them. The CDR3 runs to 15 residues. Germline V lookup: CDR1 MNHNS, CDR2 SASEGT. The CDR3 sequence: CASSPPSSYNSPLHF. In DNA, the CDR3 is TGTGCCAGCAGCCCCCCGTCCTCCTATAATTCACCCCTCCACTTT.

This chain uses TRBV9 with TRBJ2-1, with 12 bases identical to TRBD2. The germline V gene encodes CDR1 SGDLS and CDR2 YYNGEE. V shed 2 bases and J 5 bases; nucleotides not matched to a gene: 2. This CDR3 is built from 15 residues. CDR3 region: CASSVWTSGDNEQFF. The CDR3 nucleotides are TGTGCCAGCAGCGTTTGGACTAGCGGGGACAATGAGCAGTTCTTC.

J is TRBJ2-3 and V is TRBV5-1, with D possibly TRBD2 on 6 matching bases. The CDR3 consists of 15 residues. CDR1 and CDR2 (germline): SGHRS, YFSETQ. V was trimmed by 2 bases and J by 3 bases, leaving 13 bases between them. CDR3 amino acids: CASSFSGVETDTQYF. The CDR3 coding sequence is TGCGCCAGCAGCTTCTCGGGGGTAGAAACAGATACGCAGTATTTT.

The chain has TRBV19 and TRBJ1-2; TRBD1 aligns across 9 bases. Germline-derived CDR1 and CDR2 are LNHDA and SQIVND (reference sequence). The CDR3 has 15 amino acids. J lost 4 bases, V lost 7 bases, and 10 bases had no gene match. CDR3 in amino acids: CASMDPGQGTYGYTF. The DNA for the CDR3 is TGTGCCAGTATGGACCCGGGACAGGGCACCTATGGCTACACCTTC.

This rearrangement joins TRBV30 to TRBJ2-7, with TRBD1 identical over 9 bases. Germline V gene lookup returns CDR1 GTSNPN and CDR2 SVGIG (reference sequence). The trim removed 0 bases at V and 4 bases at J, leaving 4 bases unmatched. The CDR3 totals 14 residues. As DNA, the CDR3 is TGTGCCTGGAGTGTACAGGGGGCGCCTTACGAGCAGTACTTC. Amino acid sequence: CAWSVQGAPYEQYF.